This T cell receptor beta chain was sequenced in a study of blood T cell repertoires in COVID-19. Study-wide background: Samples of COVID-19 (acute and convalescent) were obtained from the United States, Italy and Spain. Sample material is recorded as cDNA or gDNA derived from T cells, B-cell-depleted T cells, or PBMCs.

Authors' methods: The assay estimated nucleated cells by amplifying reference gene primers. Some clones are missing from TCRdb's copy, which holds only in-frame ones; the method was immunoSEQ multiplex PCR. The V and J calls and clone size were taken over from that table, and D and trimming were inferred from the DNA. Of approximately 20,000 clones in the sample, 65% to 90% were seen once. This clone has just a few counts. The sequence came from a man older than 75 with acute or convalescent COVID-19. What was sequenced was peripheral blood.

The CDR3, as DNA: TGTGCCAGCAGCCCAGTTGGGGGGATGAACACTGAAGCTTTCTTT. As protein: CASSPVGGMNTEAFF. The chain couples TRBV9 to TRBJ1-1; a weak D match, TRBD1 (5 bases). V shed 4 bases and J shed 0 bases, with 13 bases lying between them. There are 15 residues in the CDR3. Germline values: CDR1 SGDLS, CDR2 YYNGEE. Full variable domain (remainder filled in from reference TRBV9 and TRBJ1-1): DSGVTQTPKHLITATGQRVTLRCSPRSGDLSVYWYQQSLDQGLQFLIQYYNGEERAKGNILERFSAQQFPDLHSELNLSSLELGDSALYFCASSPVGGMNTEAFFGQGTRLTVV.